The TCR beta chain described here comes from a study of OX40 agonist ivuxolimab in advanced cancers. The CDR3 length is 18 residues. This clone has a handful of counts. TCRdb keeps only in-frame clones here, not all; method: immunoSEQ multiplex PCR. Among some 54,000 clones listed, over 75% were seen once. This TCR was recovered from an adult with an advanced solid tumor such as melanoma, head and neck, liver or kidney cancer. The V and J genes are TRBV21-1 and TRBJ2-6; TRBD2 is the table's D call and was not checked against the DNA. TRBV21-1 is described as a pseudogene. Source: CD4+ or CD8+ T cells sorted from blood, taken in a trial of the OX40 agonist ivuxolimab. The CDR3 nucleotides read TGTGCCAGCAGCCGGGGACTAGCGGGAGAAGCTGGGGCCAACGTCCTGACTTTC. Its protein is CASSRGLAGEAGANVLTF.